This T cell receptor (beta chain) was profiled in a study of shared clonotypes between healthy human individuals. The CDR3 is 14 residues long. Germline CDR1 and CDR2: MNHEY and SVGAGI. Trimming removed 2 bases at V and 1 base at J, with 8 bases between. Clones were sequenced by immunoSEQ multiplex PCR, and TCRdb holds only the in-frame ones, with some missing. The sample consists of 2 million to 2.5 million clones, roughly 90% of them appearing once. The source material was naive CD4+ T cells from PBMCs. As for subset: CD45RA+ positively selected. The TCR was taken from a man in his late teens or twenties in good health. Some clones in this sample may be carry-over from other donors' samples. This sequence joins TRBV6-5 and TRBJ1-1; D gene ambiguous. The CDR3 loop is CASSYRAANTEAFF. As DNA, the CDR3 is TGTGCCAGCAGTTACAGGGCGGCGAACACTGAAGCTTTCTTT.